The 8 T cell receptor beta chains below come from one sample, sequenced in a study of OX40 agonist ivuxolimab in advanced cancers. Only in-frame clones appear in the TCRdb table, and some are missing; sequencing was by immunoSEQ multiplex PCR. The repertoire holds 60,000 or so clones, with approximately 85% as singletons. This specimen consisted of CD4+ or CD8+ T cells sorted from blood, obtained in a trial of the OX40 agonist ivuxolimab. The receptors come from an adult with an advanced solid tumor such as melanoma, head and neck, liver or kidney cancer.

The chain couples TRBV9 to TRBJ2-3, with a tentative D call TRBD2 (6 bases). The CDR3 extends over 17 amino acids. Germline values: CDR1 SGDLS, CDR2 YYNGEE. V gave up 3 bases and J gave up 1 base, with 18 bases separating them. In DNA form, the CDR3 reads TGTGCCAGCAGCGAGACCCCCGGGAGTTGGGGCACAGATACGCAGTATTTT. Protein sequence: CASSETPGSWGTDTQYF.

The chain uses TRBV5-5 and TRBJ2-7; 7 nucleotides align to TRBD1. CDR1 is SGHKS and CDR2 is YYEKEE in the germline V gene (reference sequence). The CDR3 loop spans 12 amino acids. V was clipped by 1 base and J by 6 bases; unmatched bases: 1. The CDR3 DNA reads as TGTGCCAGCAGCTTGACAGGGGCCGAGCAGTACGTC. It translates to CASSLTGAEQYV.

V usage is TRBV27 and J usage is TRBJ2-1, with D possibly TRBD2 on 7 matching bases. CDR1 is MNHEY and CDR2 is SMNVEV in the germline V gene (reference sequence). V was cut by 1 base and J by 6 bases, with 13 bases left in between. This CDR3 has 15 amino acids. CDR3 bases: TGTGCCAGCAGTTTATTAGGGGGGGGGAGCAATGAGCAGTTCTTC. Its protein is CASSLLGGGSNEQFF.

The V gene is TRBV5-1, the J gene TRBJ1-4, with 8 bases lining up with TRBD1. The V and J ends lost 2 bases and 6 bases, in that order; junction bases with no gene match: 6. Germline CDR1 SGHRS, CDR2 YFSETQ. The CDR3 length is 15 residues. This CDR3 is CASSLGQGGYEKLFF. CDR3 in DNA: TGCGCCAGCAGCTTAGGACAGGGAGGGTATGAAAAACTGTTTTTT.

The chain combines TRBV5-4 with TRBJ2-1; TRBD2 matches 8 bases. The germline V gene encodes CDR1 SGHNT and CDR2 YYREEE (reference sequence). Trimming removed 5 bases from V and 0 bases from J; junction bases left unmatched: 4. This CDR3 spans 15 amino acids. CDR3 bases: TGTGCCAGCAGACCGACTAGCGTCTCCTACAATGAGCAGTTCTTC. The encoded protein is CASRPTSVSYNEQFF. Full variable domain (remainder filled in from reference TRBV5-4 and TRBJ2-1): ETGVTQSPTHLIKTRGQQVTLRCSSQSGHNTVSWYQQALGQGPQFIFQYYREEENGRGNFPPRFSGLQFPNYSSELNVNALELDDSALYLCASRPTSVSYNEQFFGPGTRLTVL.

The chain joins TRBV29-1 to TRBJ2-3; maybe TRBD1 (6 bases). CDR3 size: 11 residues. The germline V gene has CDR1 SQVTM and CDR2 ANQGSEA. The V and J ends lost 7 bases and 4 bases respectively, with 9 bases between them. DNA for the CDR3: TGCAGCGCCTCAGGGGCAGATACGCAGTATTTT. Its protein is CSASGADTQYF.

This clone was observed a single time. The chain uses TRBV5-6 and TRBJ2-5; D ambiguous. The length of the CDR3 is 11 residues. Trimming removed 6 bases at V and 5 bases at J, with 8 bases between. The germline CDR1 and CDR2 sequences are SGHDT and YYEEEE. The CDR3 sequence: CASTFRETQYF. The DNA for the CDR3 is TGTGCCAGCACCTTCCGGGAGACCCAGTACTTC.

This chain uses TRBV7-6 with TRBJ2-7; 8 nucleotides match TRBD2. After removal of 2 bases from V and 4 bases from J, the junction contained 4 bases not matched to a gene. Germline V gives CDR1 SGHVS, CDR2 FNYEAQ. The CDR3 runs to 14 residues. The CDR3 sequence: CASSLLAGPYEQYF. CDR3 DNA sequence: TGTGCCAGCAGCTTACTAGCGGGCCCGTACGAGCAGTACTTC.